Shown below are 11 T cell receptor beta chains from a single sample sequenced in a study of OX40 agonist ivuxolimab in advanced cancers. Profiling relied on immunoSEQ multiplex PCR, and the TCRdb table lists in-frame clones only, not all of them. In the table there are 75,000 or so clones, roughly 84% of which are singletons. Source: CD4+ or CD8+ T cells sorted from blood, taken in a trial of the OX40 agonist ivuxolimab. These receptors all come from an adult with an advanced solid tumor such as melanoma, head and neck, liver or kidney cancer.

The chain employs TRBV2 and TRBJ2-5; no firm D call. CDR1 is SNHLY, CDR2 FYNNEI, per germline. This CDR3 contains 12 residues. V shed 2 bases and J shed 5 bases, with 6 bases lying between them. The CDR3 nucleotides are TGTGCCAGCAGTGAATTGGAGGAGACCCAGTACTTC. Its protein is CASSELEETQYF.

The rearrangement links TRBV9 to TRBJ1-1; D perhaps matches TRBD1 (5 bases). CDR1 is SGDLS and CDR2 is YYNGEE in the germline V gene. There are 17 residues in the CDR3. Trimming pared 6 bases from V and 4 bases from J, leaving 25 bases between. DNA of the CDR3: TGTGCCAGCACCCCCCGGGGGTCCGATCCCTGGGGCACTGAAGCTTTCTTT. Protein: CASTPRGSDPWGTEAFF. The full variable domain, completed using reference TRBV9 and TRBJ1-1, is DSGVTQTPKHLITATGQRVTLRCSPRSGDLSVYWYQQSLDQGLQFLIQYYNGEERAKGNILERFSAQQFPDLHSELNLSSLELGDSALYFCASTPRGSDPWGTEAFFGQGTRLTVV.

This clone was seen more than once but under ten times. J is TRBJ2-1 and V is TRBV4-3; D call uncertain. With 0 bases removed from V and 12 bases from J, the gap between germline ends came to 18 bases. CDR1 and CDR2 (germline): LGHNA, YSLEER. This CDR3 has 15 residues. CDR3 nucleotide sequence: TGCGCCAGCAGCCAAGAGGGGTTTTCCAAGCTTGCGCAGTTCTTC. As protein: CASSQEGFSKLAQFF.

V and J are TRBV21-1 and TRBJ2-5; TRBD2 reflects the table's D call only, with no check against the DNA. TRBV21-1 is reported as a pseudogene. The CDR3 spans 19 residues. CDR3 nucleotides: TGTGCCAGCAGCATCTCGGGACTACCAAGCCATAAACCCCAAGAGACCCAGTACTTC. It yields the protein CASSISGLPSHKPQETQYF.

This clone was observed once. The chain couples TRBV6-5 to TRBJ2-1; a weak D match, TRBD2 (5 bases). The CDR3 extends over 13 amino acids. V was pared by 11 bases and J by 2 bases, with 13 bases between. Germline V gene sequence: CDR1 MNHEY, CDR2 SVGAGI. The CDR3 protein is CAVSDSTYNEQFF. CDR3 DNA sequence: TGTGCCGTATCGGACTCAACCTACAATGAGCAGTTCTTC.

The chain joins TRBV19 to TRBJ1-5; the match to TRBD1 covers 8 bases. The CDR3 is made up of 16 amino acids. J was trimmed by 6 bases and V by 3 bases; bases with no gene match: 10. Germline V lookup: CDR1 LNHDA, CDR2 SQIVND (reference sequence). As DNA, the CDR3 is TGTGCCAGTAGTATTGGGAGGCAGGGGGCCCGTCAGCCCCAGCATTTT. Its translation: CASSIGRQGARQPQHF. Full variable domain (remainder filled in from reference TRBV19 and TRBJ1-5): DGGITQSPKYLFRKEGQNVTLSCEQNLNHDAMYWYRQDPGQGLRLIYYSQIVNDFQKGDIAEGYSVSREKKESFPLTVTSAQKNPTAFYLCASSIGRQGARQPQHFGDGTRLSIL.

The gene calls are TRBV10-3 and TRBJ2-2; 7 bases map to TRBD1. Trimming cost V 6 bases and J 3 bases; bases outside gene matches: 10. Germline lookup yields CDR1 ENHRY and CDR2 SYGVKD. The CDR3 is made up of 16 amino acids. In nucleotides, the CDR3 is TGTGCCATCAGAAATAGGGACAGCGTCTACACCGGGGAGCTGTTTTTT. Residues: CAIRNRDSVYTGELFF.

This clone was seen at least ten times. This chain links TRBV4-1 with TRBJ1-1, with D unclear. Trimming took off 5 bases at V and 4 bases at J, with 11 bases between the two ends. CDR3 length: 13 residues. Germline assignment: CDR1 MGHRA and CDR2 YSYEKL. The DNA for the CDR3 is TGCGCCAGCAGCTCCCGAGAGGTCACTGAAGCTTTCTTT. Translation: CASSSREVTEAFF.

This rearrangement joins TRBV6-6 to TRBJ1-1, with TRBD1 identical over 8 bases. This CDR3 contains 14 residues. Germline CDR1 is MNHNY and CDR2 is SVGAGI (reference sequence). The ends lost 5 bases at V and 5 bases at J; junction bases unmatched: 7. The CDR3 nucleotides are TGTGCCAGCAGTGACCAGGGGGCGGGTACTGAAGCTTTCTTT. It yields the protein CASSDQGAGTEAFF.

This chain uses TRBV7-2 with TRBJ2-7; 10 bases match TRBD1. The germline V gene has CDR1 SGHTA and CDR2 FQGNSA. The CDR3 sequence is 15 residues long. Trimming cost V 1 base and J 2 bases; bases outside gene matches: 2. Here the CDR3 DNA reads TGTGCCAGCAGCTTAGTCGGGACAGGGGCCTACGAGCAGTACTTC. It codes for CASSLVGTGAYEQYF.

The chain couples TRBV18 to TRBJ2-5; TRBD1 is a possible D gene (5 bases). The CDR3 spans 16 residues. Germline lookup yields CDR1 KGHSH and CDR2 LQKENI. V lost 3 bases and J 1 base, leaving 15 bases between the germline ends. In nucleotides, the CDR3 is TGTGCCAGCTCACCCCCTTGGCAGGGTGGCCAAGAGACCCAGTACTTC. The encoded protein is CASSPPWQGGQETQYF.